The 22 T cell receptor beta chains listed next were all sequenced from one sample in a study of shared clonotypes between healthy human individuals. Produced via immunoSEQ multiplex PCR; TCRdb's table is partial and in-frame only. The data show 2 million to 2.5 million clones, over 85% seen once. The sequencing input was naive CD4+ T cells from PBMCs. Subset reported: CD45RA+ positively selected. All receptors come from a man younger than 35 in good health. Some clones in this sample may be carry-over from other donors' samples.

V usage is TRBV7-9 and J usage is TRBJ2-5; D not certain. V was trimmed by 5 bases and J by 4 bases, leaving 8 bases between them. The length of the CDR3 is 12 residues. Germline V gene sequence: CDR1 SEHNR, CDR2 FQNEAQ (reference sequence). CDR3 in DNA: TGTGCCAGCAGCCCCCTAACAGAGACCCAGTACTTC. Encoded protein: CASSPLTETQYF. Full variable domain (outside the CDR3, taken from reference TRBV7-9 and TRBJ2-5): DTGVSQNPRHKITKRGQNVTFRCDPISEHNRLYWYRQTLGQGPEFLTYFQNEAQLEKSRLLSDRFSAERPKGSFSTLEIQRTEQGDSAMYLCASSPLTETQYFGPGTRLLVL.

The rearrangement joins TRBV6-6 to TRBJ2-4; D unclear. Deletions cut 6 bases from V and 1 base from J, with 16 bases between. The germline CDR1 and CDR2 sequences are MNHNY and SVGAGI (reference sequence). The CDR3 contains 16 residues. The CDR3 reads CASSWTPDGAKNIQYF. CDR3 coding DNA: TGTGCCAGCAGCTGGACCCCGGACGGGGCCAAAAACATTCAGTACTTC.

The CDR3 loop is CASSLGRSVSNQPQHF. CDR3 sequence (DNA): TGTGCCAGCAGCTTAGGTCGATCCGTTAGCAATCAGCCCCAGCATTTT. The gene calls are TRBV7-8 and TRBJ1-5; D gene ambiguous. The CDR3 is 16 residues long. The germline V gene has CDR1 SGHVS and CDR2 FQNEAQ. The V end was cut by 1 base, the J end by 0 bases, with 10 bases between.

The chain is built from TRBV6-6 and TRBJ2-5; D remains unclear. CDR3 length: 13 amino acids. Trimming cost V 4 bases and J 4 bases, with 10 bases left between them. Looked up from germline, CDR1 is MNHNY and CDR2 is SVGAGI (reference sequence). For the CDR3, the DNA is TGTGCCAGCAGTTCGGGCCCCCGAGAGACCCAGTACTTC. This encodes CASSSGPRETQYF.

The chain combines TRBV19 with TRBJ1-5; D perhaps matches TRBD1 (5 bases). The germline gives CDR1 LNHDA, CDR2 SQIVND (reference sequence). The length of the CDR3 is 14 residues. Trimming left V 5 bases short and J 2 bases short, with 10 bases between. DNA for the CDR3: TGTGCCAGTAGTCCAGGGACCGGCAATCAGCCCCAGCATTTT. Protein: CASSPGTGNQPQHF.

A single count supports this clone. The chain joins TRBV5-1 to TRBJ2-3; 7 nucleotides match TRBD1. Germline values: CDR1 SGHRS, CDR2 YFSETQ. The CDR3 has 16 residues. With 5 bases clipped from V and 0 bases from J, the junction kept 9 bases outside the gene matches. The CDR3 loop reads CASSPFLTGSTDTQYF. As DNA, the CDR3 is TGCGCCAGCAGTCCCTTTTTGACAGGGAGCACAGATACGCAGTATTTT.

This chain links TRBV14 with TRBJ1-2; D remains ambiguous. V was pared by 4 bases and J by 4 bases, with 10 bases between. The germline V gene encodes CDR1 SGHDN and CDR2 FVKESK. The CDR3 is 13 amino acids. CDR3: CASSLNRFYGYTF. CDR3 sequence (DNA): TGTGCCAGCAGCCTAAACAGATTCTATGGCTACACCTTC.

The chain joins TRBV28 to TRBJ2-1, with 12 bases fitting TRBD2. The length of the CDR3 is 15 residues. V trimming: 4 bases; J trimming: 7 bases; junction bases outside the gene matches: 5. CDR1 and CDR2 from the germline V gene are MDHEN and SYDVKM. This CDR3 reads CASSSPGTSGNEQFF. In DNA, the CDR3 is TGTGCCAGCAGTTCGCCCGGGACTAGCGGGAATGAGCAGTTCTTC.

V gene TRBV9 combines with J gene TRBJ2-1; TRBD1 aligns across 9 bases. Germline trimming cut 3 bases from V and 9 bases from J; bases unmatched to any gene: 7. Germline loops: CDR1 SGDLS, CDR2 YYNGEE. There are 14 residues in the CDR3. In DNA form, the CDR3 reads TGTGCCAGCAGCGCTACGGGACAGGGTGGTGAGCAGTTCTTC. This translates into CASSATGQGGEQFF.

This chain joins TRBV5-1 and TRBJ2-3; weak D call: TRBD2 (5 bases). CDR3 length equals 14 residues. CDR1 is SGHRS and CDR2 is YFSETQ in the germline V gene. The germline V and J ends were trimmed by 3 bases and 2 bases, with 10 bases remaining between them. The CDR3 nucleotides read TGCGCCAGCAGCTGGACTCTGTACACAGATACGCAGTATTTT. It encodes CASSWTLYTDTQYF. Drawing the rest from reference TRBV5-1 and TRBJ2-3, the complete variable domain is KAGVTQTPRYLIKTRGQQVTLSCSPISGHRSVSWYQQTPGQGLQFLFEYFSETQRNKGNFPGRFSGRQFSNSRSEMNVSTLELGDSALYLCASSWTLYTDTQYFGPGTRLTVL.

This rearrangement joins TRBV7-3 to TRBJ1-6; TRBD1 is a possible D gene (5 bases). Germline V CDR1 and CDR2: SGHTA, FQGTGA. Trimming pared 2 bases from V and 13 bases from J, leaving 12 bases between. The CDR3 consists of 13 residues. CDR3 in amino acids: CASSLWQGAPLHF. The CDR3 nucleotides read TGTGCCAGCAGCTTATGGCAGGGAGCTCCCCTCCACTTT.

This clone was detected once. V usage is TRBV7-2 and J usage is TRBJ2-1; 7 nucleotides align to TRBD2. The CDR3 contains 15 residues. Germline CDR1 is SGHTA and CDR2 is FQGNSA. V lost 3 bases, J lost 4 bases, and 6 bases stayed unmatched. CDR3 nucleotide sequence: TGTGCCAGCAGCTTGTTTTCGGGAGGTTACAATGAGCAGTTCTTC. It encodes CASSLFSGGYNEQFF.

The gene calls are TRBV7-3 and TRBJ2-2; D is ambiguous. Trimming took 2 bases from V and 1 from J, leaving 11 bases between them. The CDR3 runs to 16 residues. From germline, CDR1 is SGHTA and CDR2 FQGTGA. In DNA, the CDR3 is TGTGCCAGCAGCTTACTATCCAGATTGAACACCGGGGAGCTGTTTTTT. The encoded protein is CASSLLSRLNTGELFF. The full variable domain, rest sourced from reference TRBV7-3 and TRBJ2-2, is GAGVSQTPSNKVTEKGKYVELRCDPISGHTALYWYRQSLGQGPEFLIYFQGTGAADDSGLPNDRFFAVRPEGSVSTLKIQRTERGDSAVYLCASSLLSRLNTGELFFGEGSRLTVL.

To note about this clone: Other DNA sequences from this sample encode an identical CDR3 as well. This chain uses TRBV5-1 with TRBJ2-5; D is ambiguous. Germline CDR1 SGHRS, CDR2 YFSETQ. The V and J ends lost 4 bases and 0 bases respectively, with 7 bases between them. This CDR3 has 13 residues. CDR3 sequence reads: CASSPGNQETQYF. The CDR3 DNA sequence: TGCGCCAGCAGCCCTGGCAACCAAGAGACCCAGTACTTC.

The chain carries TRBV2 and TRBJ2-3; maybe TRBD1 (5 bases). CDR1 and CDR2 (germline): SNHLY, FYNNEI. The CDR3 has 13 residues. V was trimmed by 0 bases and J by 9 bases, leaving 10 bases between them. CDR3 in amino acids: CASSEAWGGTQYF. CDR3 DNA: TGTGCCAGCAGTGAAGCGTGGGGCGGAACGCAGTATTTT.

The J gene is TRBJ2-5, the V gene TRBV11-1; 8 nucleotides match TRBD2. The CDR3 consists of 15 residues. V shed 3 bases and J 2 bases; nucleotides not matched to a gene: 5. Germline values: CDR1 SGHAT, CDR2 FQDESV (reference sequence). The CDR3 sequence is CASSFGAGDQETQYF. DNA of the CDR3: TGTGCCAGCAGCTTCGGAGCGGGAGATCAAGAGACCCAGTACTTC.

V is TRBV6-1 and J is TRBJ2-1; 11 positions match TRBD2. This CDR3 is built from 15 residues. Germline V gives CDR1 MNHNS, CDR2 SASEGT. The V and J ends lost 1 base and 5 bases, in that order; junction bases with no gene match: 1. The CDR3 bases are TGTGCCAGCAGTGAAGTGACTAGCGGGAACAATGAGCAGTTCTTC. This codes for CASSEVTSGNNEQFF.

This clone has a single count. V usage is TRBV7-2 and J usage is TRBJ2-1, with 7 bases that match TRBD1. Trimming at V came to 1 base and at J to 7 bases, leaving 16 bases not matched to a gene. The germline gives CDR1 SGHTA, CDR2 FQGNSA. The CDR3 is 18 residues long. Here the CDR3 DNA reads TGTGCCAGCAGCTTAGAGGGGGCGAGGGGGCTAGCAGGGAATGAGCAGTTCTTC. Its protein product is CASSLEGARGLAGNEQFF.

This chain links TRBV5-4 with TRBJ2-7, with TRBD1 matching 8 bases. CDR1 SGHNT and CDR2 YYREEE come from the germline V gene (reference sequence). The CDR3 has 16 amino acids. V was clipped by 0 bases and J by 2 bases; unmatched bases: 7. The CDR3 nucleotides are TGTGCCAGCAGCTTGGGGGGCGGGACAGGCCCCTACGAGCAGTACTTC. Its translation: CASSLGGGTGPYEQYF.

With respect to this clone: A much larger clonotype is one base distant, so this may be a read error. The V gene is TRBV11-3, the J gene TRBJ1-1; D not resolved. The CDR3 has 13 residues. CDR1 is SGHNT and CDR2 is YENEEA in the germline V gene. V shed 1 base and J shed 1 base, with 4 bases lying between them. CDR3 loop: CASSLAGNTEAFF. CDR3 nucleotide sequence: TGTGCCAGCAGCTTAGCAGGGAACACTGAAGCTTTCTTT.

This chain uses TRBV7-9 with TRBJ2-2; D is undetermined. Germline V gene lookup returns CDR1 SEHNR and CDR2 FQNEAQ (reference sequence). Trimming cost V 3 bases and J 3 bases, with 14 bases left between them. The CDR3 has 16 residues. The CDR3, as DNA: TGTGCCAGCAGCTTCGTTCCGCGGAGATACACCGGGGAGCTGTTTTTT. Its protein is CASSFVPRRYTGELFF. Drawing the rest from reference TRBV7-9 and TRBJ2-2, the complete variable domain is DTGVSQNPRHKITKRGQNVTFRCDPISEHNRLYWYRQTLGQGPEFLTYFQNEAQLEKSRLLSDRFSAERPKGSFSTLEIQRTEQGDSAMYLCASSFVPRRYTGELFFGEGSRLTVL.

V gene TRBV7-2 combines with J gene TRBJ2-5, with D perhaps matching TRBD1 (6 bases). The CDR3 loop spans 16 amino acids. Between the trimmed V and J ends, which lost 5 bases and 1 base, there was a span of 17 bases. Germline V gene data show CDR1 as SGHTA and CDR2 as FQGNSA. CDR3 residues: CASSITGTRVQETQYF. Written as DNA, the CDR3 is TGTGCCAGCAGCATCACCGGGACACGAGTCCAAGAGACCCAGTACTTC.